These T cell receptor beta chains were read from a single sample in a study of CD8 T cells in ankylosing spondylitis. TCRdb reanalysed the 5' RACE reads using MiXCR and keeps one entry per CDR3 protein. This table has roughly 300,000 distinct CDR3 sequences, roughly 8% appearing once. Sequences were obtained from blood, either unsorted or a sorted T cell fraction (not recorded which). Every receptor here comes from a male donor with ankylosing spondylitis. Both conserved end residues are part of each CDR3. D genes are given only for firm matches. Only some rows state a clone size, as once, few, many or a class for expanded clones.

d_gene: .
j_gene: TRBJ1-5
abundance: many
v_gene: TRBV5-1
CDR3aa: CASSLATGSNQPQHF
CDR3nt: TGCGCCAGCAGCTTGGCGACAGGCAGCAATCAGCCCCAGCATTTT

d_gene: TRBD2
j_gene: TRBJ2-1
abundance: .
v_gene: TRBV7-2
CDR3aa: CASGRGTSGYNEQFF
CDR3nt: TGTGCCAGCGGCAGAGGGACTAGCGGCTACAATGAGCAGTTCTTC

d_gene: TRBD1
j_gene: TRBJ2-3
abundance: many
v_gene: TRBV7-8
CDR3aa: CASSNRQGPTDTQYF
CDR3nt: TGTGCCAGCAGCAATCGACAGGGTCCCACAGATACGCAGTATTTT

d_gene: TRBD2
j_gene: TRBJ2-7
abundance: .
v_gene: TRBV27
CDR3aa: CASSQGLAGSYEQYF
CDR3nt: TGTGCCAGCAGTCAAGGACTAGCGGGATCCTACGAGCAGTACTTC

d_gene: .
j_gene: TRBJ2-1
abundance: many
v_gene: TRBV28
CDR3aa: CASTPPGVLSYNEQFF
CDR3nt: TGTGCCAGCACCCCTCCCGGTGTCCTCTCCTACAATGAGCAGTTCTTC

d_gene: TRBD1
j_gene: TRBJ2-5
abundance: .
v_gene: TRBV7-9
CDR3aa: CASSPGTGGVSRETQYF
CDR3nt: TGTGCCAGCAGTCCCGGGACAGGGGGCGTCAGTCGTGAGACCCAGTACTTC

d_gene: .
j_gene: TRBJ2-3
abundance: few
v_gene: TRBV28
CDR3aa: CASSLWNRADTQYF
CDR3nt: TGTGCCAGCAGTTTGTGGAATCGGGCAGATACGCAGTATTTT

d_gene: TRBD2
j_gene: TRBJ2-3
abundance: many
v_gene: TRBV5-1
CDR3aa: CASSLVIAGGTDTQYF
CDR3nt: TGCGCCAGCAGCTTGGTCATTGCGGGAGGCACAGATACGCAGTATTTT

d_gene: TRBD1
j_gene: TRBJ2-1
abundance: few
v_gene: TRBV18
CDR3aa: CASSLNFPGQGNNEQFF
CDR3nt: TGTGCCAGCTCACTCAATTTCCCGGGACAGGGGAACAATGAGCAGTTCTTC

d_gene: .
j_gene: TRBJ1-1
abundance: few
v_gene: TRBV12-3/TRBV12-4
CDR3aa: CASRGLGGMNTEAFF
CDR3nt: TGTGCCAGCAGGGGCCTCGGAGGAATGAACACTGAAGCTTTCTTT

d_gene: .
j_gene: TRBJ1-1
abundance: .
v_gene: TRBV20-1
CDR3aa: CSARDFGGWTEAFF
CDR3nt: TGCAGTGCTAGAGATTTCGGGGGGTGGACTGAAGCTTTCTTT

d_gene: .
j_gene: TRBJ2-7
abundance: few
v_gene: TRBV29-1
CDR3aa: CSVRGGVGYEQYF
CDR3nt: TGCAGCGTTCGAGGAGGGGTCGGCTACGAGCAGTACTTC

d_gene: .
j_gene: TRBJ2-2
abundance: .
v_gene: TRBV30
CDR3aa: CAWRPQGANTGELFF
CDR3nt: TGTGCCTGGAGGCCACAGGGCGCGAACACCGGGGAGCTGTTTTTT

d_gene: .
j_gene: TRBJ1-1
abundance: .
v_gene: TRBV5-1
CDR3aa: CASSLEGIGTEAFF
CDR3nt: TGCGCCAGCAGCTTGGAAGGCATAGGCACTGAAGCTTTCTTT

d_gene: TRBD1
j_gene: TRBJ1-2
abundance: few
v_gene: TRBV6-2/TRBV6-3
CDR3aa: CASSYAPGGPPTPGYTF
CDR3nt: TGTGCCAGCAGTTACGCGCCAGGGGGACCTCCAACTCCTGGCTACACCTTC

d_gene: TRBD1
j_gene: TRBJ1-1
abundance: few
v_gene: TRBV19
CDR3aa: CASTPRGTGVTEAFF
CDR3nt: TGTGCCAGTACCCCCCGGGGGACAGGGGTTACTGAAGCTTTCTTT

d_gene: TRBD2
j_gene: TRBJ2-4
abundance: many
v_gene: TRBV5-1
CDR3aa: CASSPLAGEAQAKNIQYF
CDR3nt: TGCGCCAGCAGCCCCTTAGCGGGAGAGGCCCAAGCCAAAAACATTCAGTACTTC

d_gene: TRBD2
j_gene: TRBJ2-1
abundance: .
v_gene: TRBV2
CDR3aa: CASSEGRGGSYNEQFF
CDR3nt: TGTGCCAGCAGTGAGGGGAGGGGTGGATCCTACAATGAGCAGTTCTTC

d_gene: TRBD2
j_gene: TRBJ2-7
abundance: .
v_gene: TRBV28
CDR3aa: CASSDPLRTSGGPYEQYF
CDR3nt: TGTGCCAGCAGTGACCCCCTCCGGACTAGCGGGGGGCCCTACGAGCAGTACTTC

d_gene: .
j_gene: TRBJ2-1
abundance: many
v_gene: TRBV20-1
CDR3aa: CSARYPTRNEQFF
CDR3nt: TGCAGTGCTAGATACCCAACCCGAAATGAGCAGTTCTTC

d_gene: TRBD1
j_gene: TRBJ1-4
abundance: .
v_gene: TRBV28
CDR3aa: CASRPWGQGGEKLFF
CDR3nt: TGTGCCAGCAGACCCTGGGGACAGGGGGGAGAAAAACTGTTTTTT

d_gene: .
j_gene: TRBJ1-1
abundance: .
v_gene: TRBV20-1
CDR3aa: CGASFPLGANTEAFF
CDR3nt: TGCGGTGCTAGTTTTCCCCTGGGGGCGAACACTGAAGCTTTCTTT

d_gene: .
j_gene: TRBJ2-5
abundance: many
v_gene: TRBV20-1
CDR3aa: CSARDSQGRETQYF
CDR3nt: TGCAGTGCTAGAGATAGTCAGGGACGAGAGACCCAGTACTTC

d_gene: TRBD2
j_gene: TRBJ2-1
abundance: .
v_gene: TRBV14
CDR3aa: CASSQSGTSAYNEQFF
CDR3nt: TGTGCCAGCAGCCAATCCGGGACTAGCGCTTACAATGAGCAGTTCTTC

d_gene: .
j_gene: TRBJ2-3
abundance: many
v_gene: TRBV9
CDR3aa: CASSLGQITDTQYF
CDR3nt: TGTGCCAGCAGCCTAGGCCAGATCACAGATACGCAGTATTTT

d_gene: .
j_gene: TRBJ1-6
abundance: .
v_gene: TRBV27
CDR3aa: CASSALGISPLHF
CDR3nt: TGTGCCAGCAGTGCTCTCGGAATCTCACCCCTCCACTTT

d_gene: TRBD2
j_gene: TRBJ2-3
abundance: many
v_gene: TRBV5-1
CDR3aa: CASSSNLAGTTDTQYF
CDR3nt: TGCGCCAGCAGCTCAAACCTAGCGGGGACCACAGATACGCAGTATTTT

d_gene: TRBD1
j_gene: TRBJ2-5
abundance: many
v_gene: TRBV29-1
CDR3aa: CSVNPDRASKGLAQYF
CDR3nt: TGCAGCGTTAATCCGGACAGGGCCTCGAAGGGTTTGGCCCAGTACTTC